This T cell receptor (beta chain) was captured in a study of shared clonotypes between healthy human individuals. About the research overall: Three CD4 naive, three CD4 memory, two CD8 naive and one CD8 memory plate were used per donor.

Note on this clone: The target antigen is unknown.

Profiling relied on immunoSEQ multiplex PCR, and the TCRdb table lists in-frame clones only, not all of them. The sample includes roughly 570,000 clones, 98% seen only once; the top ten take approximately 0.3%. Regarding the study as a whole: In having few donors, the study represented limited genetic and exposure-history diversity.

There are 16 residues in the CDR3. The ends were cut back, 4 bases at V and 1 base at J, with 15 bases in the middle. The germline gives CDR1 SGHKS, CDR2 YYEKEE (reference sequence). Only CD45RO-negative cells positively selected for CCR7 counted as naive CD8 cells, so terminally differentiated effector memory CD45RA+ cells were excluded. Donors were Caucasian adults residing in Nashville, Tennessee, USA. The chain is built from TRBV5-5 and TRBJ1-5, with D hard to call. The sample taken for sequencing was naive CD8+ T cells sorted from blood. This receptor was identified in a man between 25 and 39 years old in good health. CDR3 DNA: TGTGCCAGCAGCCCCCTTTCCCAAGGAAGCAATCAGCCCCAGCATTTT. This translates into CASSPLSQGSNQPQHF.